Reported below is one TCR beta chain. The antigen remains unidentified. This entry belongs to a study of cytomegalovirus exposure and HLA in healthy donors. Study results and limitations: Earlier results showed most TCR beta V segments being productive about 90% or about 30% of the time.

The PCR had 60 Vbeta and 13 Jbeta primers. TCRdb's copy holds only in-frame clones and misses some; the assay was immunoSEQ multiplex PCR. The sample lists 120,000 or so clones; more than 80% were seen once. Germline V lookup: CDR1 MDHEN, CDR2 SYDVKM. There are 11 residues in the CDR3. This clonotype was sampled from a man aged 30-40 years in good health and CMV-seropositive. What was sequenced was PBMCs. The chain carries TRBV28 and TRBJ2-5; D is uncertain. The DNA end is more similar to TRBJ2-7, so the J call may be wrong. The DNA for the CDR3 is TGTGCCAGCAGTTTCAACTACGAGCAGTACTTC. Its protein is CASSFNYEQYF.